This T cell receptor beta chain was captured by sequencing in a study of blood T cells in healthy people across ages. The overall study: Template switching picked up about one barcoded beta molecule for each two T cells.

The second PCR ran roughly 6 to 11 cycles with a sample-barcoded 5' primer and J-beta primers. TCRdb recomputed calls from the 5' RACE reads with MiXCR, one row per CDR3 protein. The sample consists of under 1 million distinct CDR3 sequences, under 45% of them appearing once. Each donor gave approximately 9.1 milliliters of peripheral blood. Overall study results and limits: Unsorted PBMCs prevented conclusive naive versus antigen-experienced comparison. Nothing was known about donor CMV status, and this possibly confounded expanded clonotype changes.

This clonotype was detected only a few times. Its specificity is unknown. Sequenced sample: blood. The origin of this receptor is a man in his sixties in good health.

The CDR3 bases are TGTGCCAGCAGCTCTGGCTCGGGGGTCATATACGAGCAGTACTTC. Translation: CASSSGSGVIYEQYF. The V gene is TRBV7-9, the J gene TRBJ2-7, with D possibly TRBD2 on 6 matching bases. Germline CDR1 and CDR2: SEHNR and FQNEAQ (reference sequence). The ends were cut back, 4 bases at V and 4 bases at J, with 17 bases in the middle. CDR3 length: 15 amino acids. Complete variable domain (other parts from reference TRBV7-9 and TRBJ2-7): DTGVSQNPRHKITKRGQNVTFRCDPISEHNRLYWYRQTLGQGPEFLTYFQNEAQLEKSRLLSDRFSAERPKGSFSTLEIQRTEQGDSAMYLCASSSGSGVIYEQYFGPGTRLTVT.